A single T cell receptor (beta chain) is shown here with its context. Its antigen is currently unknown. This sample was taken from a study of naive and memory T cell subsets. Overnight CMV lysate stimulation of fresh PBMCs defined donor CMV status by CD4+ IFNgamma. Cells stained for CD3, CD4, CD8, CD45RA, CD27 and viability were sorted into four CD45RA/CD27 subsets. An equimolar mix of two oligonucleotides served as the beta constant-region primer for TRBC1 and TRBC2. TCRdb called the UMI-ligation and nested PCR reads again in MiXCR, with one record for every CDR3 protein. The sample consists of under 150,000 distinct CDR3 sequences, more than 15% of them appearing once. Germline CDR1 LGHDT, CDR2 YNNKEL (reference sequence). Trimming took 3 bases from V and 6 from J, leaving 12 bases between them. The CDR3 consists of 14 residues. Overall study findings and caveats: Over 85% of naive TCR sequences appeared only once, unlike memory subsets. Activation and differentiation may alter RNA-based TCR counts.

The sample comprised naive CD4+ T cells from blood. The TCR comes from a human donor in good health. The chain uses TRBV3-1 and TRBJ2-1; TRBD2 might be the D (5 bases). Here the CDR3 DNA reads TGTGCCAGCAGCCAGCTCTCGGGGATCAATGAGCAGTTCTTC. Protein product: CASSQLSGINEQFF.